This T cell receptor (beta chain) derives from a study of cytomegalovirus exposure and HLA in healthy donors. In regard to this clone: A junction end diverges from the germline sequence, so it may reflect a read error. Other DNA sequences in the same sample also yield this CDR3.

The PCR made use of 60 Vbeta and 13 Jbeta primers. TCRdb's copy holds only in-frame clones and misses some; the assay was immunoSEQ multiplex PCR. The sample has tens of thousands of clones; more than 70% are singletons. Germline CDR1 is SGDLS and CDR2 is YYNGEE. The CDR3 loop spans 15 amino acids. This clonotype originated in a man aged 45-60 years in good health and CMV-seropositive. Sequenced material: PBMCs. This chain uses TRBV9 with TRBJ2-7, with D perhaps matching TRBD1 (6 bases). CDR3 loop: CASRSQGPSSYAQYF. CDR3 nucleotide sequence: TGTGCCAGCCGCTCTCAGGGGCCCAGCTCCTACGCGCAGTACTTC.